This TCR beta chain appears in the sequencing data of a study of blood T cells in healthy people across ages. Findings and limits, study-wide: Strong correlation existed between TCR beta diversity and naive T cell percentage.

Trimming shortened V by 4 bases and J by 7 bases, and 11 bases separated the two germline ends. Germline V lookup: CDR1 LGHDT, CDR2 YNNKEL (reference sequence). CDR3 size: 12 residues. Primed by a sample-barcoded 5' primer and a J-beta primer mix, a second PCR proceeded for roughly 6 to 12 cycles. Individual samples furnished no less than 3 million CDR3-containing paired-end reads apiece. From the 5' RACE reads, TCRdb called clonotypes with MiXCR, one entry per CDR3 protein. The data contain 700,000 to 1,000,000 distinct CDR3 sequences, around 45% of them seen just once; the ten biggest clones take up around 21%. This clonotype was seen a handful of times. What it recognizes is unknown.

The rearrangement uses TRBV3-1 and TRBJ2-7; no firm D call. The sequence derives from a man in his fifties or sixties in good health. The sequencing input was blood. CDR3 sequence (DNA): TGTGCCAGCAGCCTCGGGCAGTGGGAGCAGTACTTC. Translating it yields CASSLGQWEQYF.